The next 24 T cell receptor beta chains were all read from a single sample in a study of blood T cell repertoires in COVID-19. Clones were sequenced by immunoSEQ multiplex PCR, and TCRdb holds only the in-frame ones, with some missing. The sample has 110,000 to 150,000 clones, 65% to 80% seen once. Sequences were obtained from peripheral blood. These receptors were taken from a man in his sixties with acute or convalescent COVID-19.

About this clone itself: This specimen includes other DNA sequences encoding the same CDR3. The J gene is TRBJ2-2, the V gene TRBV19, with 11 bases lining up with TRBD1. Per the germline V gene, CDR1 is LNHDA and CDR2 is SQIVND (reference sequence). The CDR3 has 16 amino acids. V trimming: 4 bases; J trimming: 5 bases; junction bases outside the gene matches: 6. The CDR3 DNA is TGTGCCAGTAGTAAAGGACAGGGGGCCGGAACCGGGGAGCTGTTTTTT. It translates to CASSKGQGAGTGELFF.

This rearrangement joins TRBV6-1 to TRBJ1-5; D may be TRBD1 (5 bases). The CDR3 has 15 residues. Germline V lookup: CDR1 MNHNS, CDR2 SASEGT. Trimming removed 2 bases from V and 4 bases from J, with 12 bases in between. This CDR3 is CASSELGGENQPQHF. The CDR3 coding sequence is TGTGCCAGCAGTGAATTGGGGGGAGAGAATCAGCCCCAGCATTTT.

This rearrangement joins TRBV30 to TRBJ1-4; D uncertain. The germline gives CDR1 GTSNPN, CDR2 SVGIG (reference sequence). The CDR3 runs 14 residues. V shed 5 bases and J shed 2 bases, with 12 bases lying between them. The CDR3 is CAWEGRETNEKLFF. Written as DNA, the CDR3 is TGTGCCTGGGAGGGCCGGGAGACTAATGAAAAACTGTTTTTT.

This clone has just a few counts. V is TRBV18 and J is TRBJ1-3; tentatively, D is TRBD1 (5 bases). The germline V gene has CDR1 KGHSH and CDR2 LQKENI. Trimming shortened V by 5 bases and J by 1 base, and 18 bases separated the two germline ends. The CDR3 runs to 17 residues. CDR3 in amino acids: CASSTIGGSASGNTIYF. Here the CDR3 DNA reads TGTGCCAGCTCAACTATCGGGGGGTCGGCTTCTGGAAACACCATATATTTT. Full variable domain (missing parts from reference TRBV18 and TRBJ1-3): NAGVMQNPRHLVRRRGQEARLRCSPMKGHSHVYWYRQLPEEGLKFMVYLQKENIIDESGMPKERFSAEFPKEGPSILRIQQVVRGDSAAYFCASSTIGGSASGNTIYFGEGSWLTVV.

The genes are TRBV29-1 and TRBJ2-1; 12 nucleotides align to TRBD2. CDR3 length equals 14 residues. Germline loops: CDR1 SQVTM, CDR2 ANQGSEA. The V and J ends lost 7 bases and 7 bases, in that order; junction bases with no gene match: 8. Here the CDR3 reads CSAKASGRGNEQFF. The DNA for the CDR3 is TGCAGCGCTAAGGCTAGCGGGAGGGGGAATGAGCAGTTCTTC.

V is TRBV2 and J is TRBJ1-1; D remains unclear. Germline CDR1 is SNHLY and CDR2 is FYNNEI. The V end lost 4 bases, the J end lost 8 bases, and 5 bases lay between the germline ends. The CDR3 has 10 residues. This CDR3 is CASSGREAFF. In nucleotides, the CDR3 is TGTGCCAGCAGTGGCAGGGAAGCTTTCTTT.

The chain links TRBV6-2 or TRBV6-3 to TRBJ2-7; no definite D call. CDR1 and CDR2 from the germline V gene are MNHEY and SVGEGT. The CDR3 is 13 amino acids. V was cut by 2 bases and J by 2 bases, with 7 bases left in between. CDR3 DNA sequence: TGTGCCAGCAGTTACGGCGGCCCCTACGAGCAGTACTTC. It translates to CASSYGGPYEQYF.

This clone was picked up many times. The V gene is TRBV2, the J gene TRBJ1-5, with a possible D match to TRBD1 (6 bases). The CDR3 is made up of 14 amino acids. Trimming took off 0 bases at V and 7 bases at J, with 10 bases between the two ends. Looked up from germline, CDR1 is SNHLY and CDR2 is FYNNEI. As DNA, the CDR3 is TGTGCCAGCAGTGAAGCGGCAGGGGAACAGCCCCAGCATTTT. As protein: CASSEAAGEQPQHF.

This chain joins TRBV29-1 and TRBJ2-2; 7 bases are a match to TRBD1. The trim removed 3 bases at V and 6 bases at J, leaving 4 bases unmatched. This CDR3 region has 13 residues. Germline CDR1 SQVTM, CDR2 ANQGSEA. The CDR3 nucleotides read TGCAGCGTTGACCCTCAGGGGGCCGGGGAGCTGTTTTTT. Translated, it gives CSVDPQGAGELFF.

This chain links TRBV4-3 with TRBJ2-3, with TRBD2 identical over 10 bases. Per the germline V gene, CDR1 is LGHNA and CDR2 is YSLEER. The CDR3 loop spans 17 amino acids. V lost 0 bases, J lost 0 bases, and 3 bases stayed unmatched. CDR3 bases: TGCGCCAGCAGCCAAGACCTACTAGCGGGGAGCACAGATACGCAGTATTTT. Translated, it gives CASSQDLLAGSTDTQYF.

The chain uses TRBV7-2 and TRBJ2-7, with 7 bases identical to TRBD2. CDR1 is SGHTA, CDR2 FQGNSA, per germline. The CDR3 spans 14 residues. With 5 bases clipped from V and 6 bases from J, the junction kept 10 bases outside the gene matches. This CDR3 is CASSRGGGSREQYF. Here the CDR3 DNA reads TGTGCCAGCAGCAGAGGTGGCGGGAGCCGCGAGCAGTACTTC.

CDR3 sequence (DNA): TGTGCCAGTTCAGGGCCCGAAGGGGATCAGCCCCAGCATTTT. Translation: CASSGPEGDQPQHF. This sequence joins TRBV19 and TRBJ1-5; possible D gene TRBD1, 5 bases. Germline CDR1 and CDR2: LNHDA and SQIVND (reference sequence). The CDR3 has 14 residues. Trimming removed 8 bases at V and 5 bases at J, with 16 bases between.

The chain joins TRBV6-5 to TRBJ1-2; D perhaps matches TRBD1 (5 bases). CDR1 is MNHEY and CDR2 is SVGAGI in the germline V gene. V gave up 10 bases and J gave up 8 bases, with 20 bases separating them. This CDR3 has 13 amino acids. CDR3 sequence: CATLQNGQRGYTF. The CDR3 nucleotides are TGTGCCACCCTACAAAACGGACAACGAGGCTACACCTTC.

The gene calls are TRBV19 and TRBJ1-5; D remains unclear. Trimming stripped 6 bases from V and 4 bases from J, with 7 bases between. Germline values: CDR1 LNHDA, CDR2 SQIVND (reference sequence). The CDR3 runs 12 residues. The CDR3 nucleotides read TGTGCCAGTAGCATTCGGAATCAGCCCCAGCATTTT. It yields the protein CASSIRNQPQHF.

The V gene is TRBV7-8, the J gene TRBJ2-7, with D perhaps TRBD2 (6 bases). CDR1 SGHVS and CDR2 FQNEAQ come from the germline V gene. This CDR3 is 13 amino acids long. Deletions cut 4 bases from V and 3 bases from J, with 10 bases between. The CDR3 DNA is TGTGCCAGCAGCTACGGGGGAGGCTACGAGCAGTACTTC. It yields the protein CASSYGGGYEQYF. Filled out from reference TRBV7-8 and TRBJ2-7, the complete variable domain reads GAGVSQSPRYKVAKRGQDVALRCDPISGHVSLFWYQQALGQGPEFLTYFQNEAQLDKSGLPSDRFFAERPEGSVSTLKIQRTQQEDSAVYLCASSYGGGYEQYFGPGTRLTVT.

The rearrangement uses TRBV4-3 and TRBJ2-2; 7 bases are a match to TRBD2. The CDR3 length is 15 residues. Germline V gene lookup returns CDR1 LGHNA and CDR2 YSLEER. V dropped 2 bases and J dropped 4; count of bases not matched to a gene: 4. The CDR3 region is CASSQQGGATGELFF. CDR3 bases: TGCGCCAGCAGCCAACAGGGAGGGGCCACCGGGGAGCTGTTTTTT.

This chain uses TRBV23-1 with TRBJ2-1; D is perhaps TRBD1 (6 bases). TRBV23-1 is filed as an ORF, its function uncertain. The CDR3 sequence is 15 residues long. V shed 4 bases and J shed 3 bases, with 13 bases lying between them. The CDR3 loop reads CASSPSPDSYNEQFF. In DNA, the CDR3 is TGCGCCAGCAGTCCATCCCCGGACAGCTACAATGAGCAGTTCTTC.

The genes are TRBV19 and TRBJ2-7, with 11 bases that match TRBD2. Germline CDR1 LNHDA, CDR2 SQIVND (reference sequence). Trimming cost V 3 bases and J 2 bases; bases outside gene matches: 3. CDR3 length: 15 residues. Here the CDR3 reads CASSMPGLAAYEQYF. Here the CDR3 DNA reads TGTGCCAGTAGTATGCCGGGACTAGCGGCCTACGAGCAGTACTTC.

This sequence joins TRBV27 and TRBJ2-2; D is uncertain. Germline V gene lookup returns CDR1 MNHEY and CDR2 SMNVEV (reference sequence). The V and J ends lost 5 bases and 4 bases respectively, with 8 bases between them. This CDR3 comprises 13 residues. The CDR3 DNA follows: TGTGCCAGCAGTCCGCACACCACCGGGGAGCTGTTTTTT. Protein sequence: CASSPHTTGELFF.

The rearrangement joins TRBV29-1 to TRBJ1-1; D is uncertain. Germline CDR1 and CDR2: SQVTM and ANQGSEA. This CDR3 region has 12 residues. The V gene lost 6 bases and the J gene lost 4 bases, with 12 bases spanning the gap. This chain's CDR3 is CSVSLASTEAFF. CDR3 bases: TGCAGCGTCTCCTTGGCCTCCACTGAAGCTTTCTTT.

The DNA for the CDR3 is TGTGCCAGCAGTTACGAAGGGGGACAATTGAACACTGAAGCTTTCTTT. This gives the protein CASSYEGGQLNTEAFF. The chain combines TRBV6-2 or TRBV6-3 with TRBJ1-1; perhaps TRBD1 as D (6 bases). The CDR3 runs to 16 residues. Germline CDR1 reads MNHEY; CDR2 reads SVGEGT. V gave up 2 bases and J gave up 0 bases, with 13 bases separating them.

V is TRBV5-5 and J is TRBJ1-1, with D possibly being TRBD1 (6 bases). The germline CDR1 and CDR2 sequences are SGHKS and YYEKEE (reference sequence). The CDR3 totals 15 residues. V was clipped by 3 bases and J by 2 bases, with 14 bases between them. The CDR3 nucleotides are TGTGCCAGCAGCTGGGGGGGCAGGGCCAACACTGAAGCTTTCTTT. Protein product: CASSWGGRANTEAFF. Supplemented by reference TRBV5-5 and TRBJ1-1, the full variable domain reads DAGVTQSPTHLIKTRGQQVTLRCSPISGHKSVSWYQQVLGQGPQFIFQYYEKEERGRGNFPDRFSARQFPNYSSELNVNALLLGDSALYLCASSWGGRANTEAFFGQGTRLTVV.

Remarks on this clone: The sample contains more than one DNA sequence encoding this CDR3. This chain links TRBV5-1 with TRBJ2-5; 9 bases agree with TRBD1. CDR3 length: 14 amino acids. The V gene end was trimmed by 4 bases and the J gene end by 3 bases; junction bases not matched to a gene: 4. The germline V gene encodes CDR1 SGHRS and CDR2 YFSETQ. The CDR3 DNA reads TGCGCCAGCAGCCCGGGACAGGGTGAAGAGACCCAGTACTTC. Translating gives CASSPGQGEETQYF.

This chain connects TRBV2 to TRBJ2-1; tentative D call: TRBD2 (6 bases). The ends were cut back, 4 bases at V and 2 bases at J, with 12 bases in the middle. Germline V gene sequence: CDR1 SNHLY, CDR2 FYNNEI. This CDR3 is 15 amino acids long. CDR3 loop: CASSVKASAYNEQFF. In DNA, the CDR3 is TGTGCCAGCAGTGTAAAGGCTAGCGCCTACAATGAGCAGTTCTTC. Variable domain in full (rest from reference TRBV2 and TRBJ2-1): EPEVTQTPSHQVTQMGQEVILRCVPISNHLYFYWYRQILGQKVEFLVSFYNNEISEKSEIFDDQFSVERPDGSNFTLKIRSTKLEDSAMYFCASSVKASAYNEQFFGPGTRLTVL.